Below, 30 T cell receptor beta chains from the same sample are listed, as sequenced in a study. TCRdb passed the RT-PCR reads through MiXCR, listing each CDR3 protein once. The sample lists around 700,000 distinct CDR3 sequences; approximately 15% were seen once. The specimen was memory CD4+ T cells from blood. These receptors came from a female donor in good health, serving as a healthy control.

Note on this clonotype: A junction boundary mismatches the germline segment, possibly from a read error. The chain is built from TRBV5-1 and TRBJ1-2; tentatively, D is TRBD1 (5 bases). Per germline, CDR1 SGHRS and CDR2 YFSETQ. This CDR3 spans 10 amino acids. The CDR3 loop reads CASRGENLSF. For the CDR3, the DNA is TGCGCCAGCAGAGGGGAAAATCTGTCCTTC.

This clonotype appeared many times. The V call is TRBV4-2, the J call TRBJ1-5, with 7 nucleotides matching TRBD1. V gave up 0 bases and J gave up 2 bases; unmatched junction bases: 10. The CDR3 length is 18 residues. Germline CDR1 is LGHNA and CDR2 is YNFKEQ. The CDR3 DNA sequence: TGTGCCAGCAGCCAAGAAGGGGGCCGGGGGAGCGGCAATCAGCCCCAGCATTTT. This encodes CASSQEGGRGSGNQPQHF.

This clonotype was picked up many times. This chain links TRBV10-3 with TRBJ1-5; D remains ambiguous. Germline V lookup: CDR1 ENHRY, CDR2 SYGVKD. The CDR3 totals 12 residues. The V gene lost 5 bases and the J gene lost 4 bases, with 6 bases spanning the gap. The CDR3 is CAISTPNQPQHF. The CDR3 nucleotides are TGTGCCATCAGTACCCCTAATCAGCCCCAGCATTTT.

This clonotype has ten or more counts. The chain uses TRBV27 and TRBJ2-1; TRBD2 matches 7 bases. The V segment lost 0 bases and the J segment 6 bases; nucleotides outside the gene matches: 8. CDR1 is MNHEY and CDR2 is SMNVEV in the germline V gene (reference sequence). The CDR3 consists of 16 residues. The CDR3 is CASSLSFGPSGNEQFF. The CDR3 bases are TGTGCCAGCAGTTTATCGTTCGGACCTAGCGGCAATGAGCAGTTCTTC.

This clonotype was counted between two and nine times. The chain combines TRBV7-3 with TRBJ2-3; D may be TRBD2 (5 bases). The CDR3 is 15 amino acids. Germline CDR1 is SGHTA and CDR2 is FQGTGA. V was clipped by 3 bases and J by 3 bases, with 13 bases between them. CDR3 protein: CASSFHNGETDTQYF. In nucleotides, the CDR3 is TGTGCCAGCAGCTTTCATAACGGGGAAACAGATACGCAGTATTTT. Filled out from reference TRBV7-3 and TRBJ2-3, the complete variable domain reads GAGVSQTPSNKVTEKGKYVELRCDPISGHTALYWYRQSLGQGPEFLIYFQGTGAADDSGLPNDRFFAVRPEGSVSTLKIQRTERGDSAVYLCASSFHNGETDTQYFGPGTRLTVL.

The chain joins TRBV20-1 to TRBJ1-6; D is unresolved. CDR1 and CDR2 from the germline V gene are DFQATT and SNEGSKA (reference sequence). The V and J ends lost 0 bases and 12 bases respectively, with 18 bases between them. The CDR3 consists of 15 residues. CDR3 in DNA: TGCAGTGCTAGAGATCCTTCCTCGTCTCTGGGACCCCTCCACTTT. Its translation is CSARDPSSSLGPLHF.

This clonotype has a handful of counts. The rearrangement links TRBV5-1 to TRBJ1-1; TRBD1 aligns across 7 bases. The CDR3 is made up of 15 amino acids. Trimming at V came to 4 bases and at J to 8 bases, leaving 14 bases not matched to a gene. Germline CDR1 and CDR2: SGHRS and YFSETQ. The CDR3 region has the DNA TGCGCCAGCAGCATGGTGCCCAGGGGGGATGCAGAAGCTTTCTTT. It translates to CASSMVPRGDAEAFF. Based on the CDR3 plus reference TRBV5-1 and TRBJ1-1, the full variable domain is KAGVTQTPRYLIKTRGQQVTLSCSPISGHRSVSWYQQTPGQGLQFLFEYFSETQRNKGNFPGRFSGRQFSNSRSEMNVSTLELGDSALYLCASSMVPRGDAEAFFGQGTRLTVV.

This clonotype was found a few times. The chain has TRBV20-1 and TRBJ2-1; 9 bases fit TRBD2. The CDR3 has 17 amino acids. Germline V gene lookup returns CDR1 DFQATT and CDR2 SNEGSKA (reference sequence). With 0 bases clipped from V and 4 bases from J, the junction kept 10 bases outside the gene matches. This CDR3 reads CSARDLLAGGLYNEQFF. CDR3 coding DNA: TGCAGTGCTAGAGATCTACTGGCGGGAGGGCTGTACAATGAGCAGTTCTTC.

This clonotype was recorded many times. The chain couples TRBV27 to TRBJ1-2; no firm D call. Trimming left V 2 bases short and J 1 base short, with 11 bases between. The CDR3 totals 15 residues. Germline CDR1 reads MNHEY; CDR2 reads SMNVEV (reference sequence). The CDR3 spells CASSLASGFNYGYTF. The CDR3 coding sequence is TGTGCCAGCAGTTTAGCGAGTGGATTTAACTATGGCTACACCTTC.

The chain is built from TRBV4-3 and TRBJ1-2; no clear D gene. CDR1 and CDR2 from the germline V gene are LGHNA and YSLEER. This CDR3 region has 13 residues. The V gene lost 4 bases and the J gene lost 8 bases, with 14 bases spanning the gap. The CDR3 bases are TGCGCCAGCAGCCCTCTCCACGCGCGAGGCTACACCTTC. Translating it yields CASSPLHARGYTF.

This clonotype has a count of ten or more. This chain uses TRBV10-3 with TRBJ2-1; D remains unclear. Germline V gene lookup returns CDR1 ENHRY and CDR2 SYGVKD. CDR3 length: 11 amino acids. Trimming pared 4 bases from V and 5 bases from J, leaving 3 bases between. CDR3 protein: CAISVNNEQFF. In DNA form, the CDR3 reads TGTGCCATCAGTGTTAACAATGAGCAGTTCTTC.

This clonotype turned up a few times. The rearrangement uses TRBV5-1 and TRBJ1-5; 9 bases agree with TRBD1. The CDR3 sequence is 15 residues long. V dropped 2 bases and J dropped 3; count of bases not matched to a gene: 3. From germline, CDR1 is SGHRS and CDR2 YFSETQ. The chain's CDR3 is CASSLQGAVNQPQHF. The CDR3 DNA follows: TGCGCCAGCAGCTTACAGGGGGCGGTCAATCAGCCCCAGCATTTT. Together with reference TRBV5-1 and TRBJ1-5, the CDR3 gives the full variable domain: KAGVTQTPRYLIKTRGQQVTLSCSPISGHRSVSWYQQTPGQGLQFLFEYFSETQRNKGNFPGRFSGRQFSNSRSEMNVSTLELGDSALYLCASSLQGAVNQPQHFGDGTRLSIL.

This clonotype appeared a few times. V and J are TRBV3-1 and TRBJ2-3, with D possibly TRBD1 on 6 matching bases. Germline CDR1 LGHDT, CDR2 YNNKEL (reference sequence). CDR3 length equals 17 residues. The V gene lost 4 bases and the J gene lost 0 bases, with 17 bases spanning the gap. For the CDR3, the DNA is TGTGCCAGCAGCCGCTATCAGAGGGGGATGAGCACAGATACGCAGTATTTT. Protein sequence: CASSRYQRGMSTDTQYF.

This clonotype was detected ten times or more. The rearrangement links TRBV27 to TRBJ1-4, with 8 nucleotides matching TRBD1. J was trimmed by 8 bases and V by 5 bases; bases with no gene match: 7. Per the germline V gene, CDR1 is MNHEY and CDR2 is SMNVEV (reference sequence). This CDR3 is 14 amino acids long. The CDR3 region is CASSRTGGWEKLFF. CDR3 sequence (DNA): TGTGCCAGCAGTCGAACAGGGGGATGGGAAAAACTGTTTTTT.

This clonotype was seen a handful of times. The CDR3 loop reads CSATSGVGTGELFF. CDR3 in DNA: TGCAGTGCTACTTCGGGAGTAGGAACCGGGGAGCTGTTTTTT. This chain uses TRBV20-1 with TRBJ2-2, with D maybe TRBD2 (6 bases). V shed 4 bases and J shed 5 bases, with 14 bases lying between them. From germline, CDR1 is DFQATT and CDR2 SNEGSKA (reference sequence). The CDR3 is 14 amino acids.

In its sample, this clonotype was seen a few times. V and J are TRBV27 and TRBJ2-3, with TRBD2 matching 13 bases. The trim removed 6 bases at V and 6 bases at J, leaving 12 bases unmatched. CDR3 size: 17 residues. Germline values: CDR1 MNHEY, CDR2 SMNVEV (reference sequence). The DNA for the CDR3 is TGTGCCAGCAGCTCCGAAACTAGCGGGAGGGCTTTGGATACGCAGTATTTT. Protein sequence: CASSSETSGRALDTQYF.

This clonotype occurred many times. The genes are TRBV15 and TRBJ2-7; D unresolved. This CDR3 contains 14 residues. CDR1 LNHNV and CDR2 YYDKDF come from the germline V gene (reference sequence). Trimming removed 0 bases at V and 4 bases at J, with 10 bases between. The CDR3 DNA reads TGTGCCACCAGCAGAGATATGGGTCCTTACGAGCAGTACTTC. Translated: CATSRDMGPYEQYF.

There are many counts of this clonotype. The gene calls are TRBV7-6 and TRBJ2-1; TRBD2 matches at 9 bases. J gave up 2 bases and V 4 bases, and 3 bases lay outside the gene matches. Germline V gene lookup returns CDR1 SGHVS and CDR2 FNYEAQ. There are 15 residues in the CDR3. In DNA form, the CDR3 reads TGTGCCAGCAGCTATAGCGGGAGTGCCTACAATGAGCAGTTCTTC. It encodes CASSYSGSAYNEQFF.

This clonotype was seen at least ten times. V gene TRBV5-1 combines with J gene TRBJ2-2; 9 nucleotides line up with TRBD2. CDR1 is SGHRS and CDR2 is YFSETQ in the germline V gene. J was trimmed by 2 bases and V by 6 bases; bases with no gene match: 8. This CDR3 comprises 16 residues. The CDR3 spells CASTPSGLANTGELFF. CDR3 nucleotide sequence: TGCGCCAGCACTCCCTCGGGACTAGCAAACACCGGGGAGCTGTTTTTT.

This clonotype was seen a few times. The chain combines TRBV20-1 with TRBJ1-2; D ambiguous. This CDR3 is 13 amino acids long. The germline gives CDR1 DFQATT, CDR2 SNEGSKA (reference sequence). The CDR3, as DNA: TGCAGCGTTAAGGGATCACGGGACTATGGCTACACCTTC. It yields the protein CSVKGSRDYGYTF.

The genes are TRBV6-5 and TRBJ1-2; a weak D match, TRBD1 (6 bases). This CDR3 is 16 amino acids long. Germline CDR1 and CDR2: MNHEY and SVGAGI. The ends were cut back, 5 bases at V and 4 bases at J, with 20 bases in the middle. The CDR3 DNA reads TGTGCCAGCAGTCTCTTCGGGGGCCGAAGCCTCTATGGCTACACCTTC. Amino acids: CASSLFGGRSLYGYTF.

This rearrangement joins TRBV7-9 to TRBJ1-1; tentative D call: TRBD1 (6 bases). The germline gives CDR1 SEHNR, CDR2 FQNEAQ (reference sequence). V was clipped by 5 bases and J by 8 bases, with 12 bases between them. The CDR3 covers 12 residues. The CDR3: CASSERTAEAFF. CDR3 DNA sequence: TGTGCCAGCAGCGAAAGGACAGCGGAAGCTTTCTTT.

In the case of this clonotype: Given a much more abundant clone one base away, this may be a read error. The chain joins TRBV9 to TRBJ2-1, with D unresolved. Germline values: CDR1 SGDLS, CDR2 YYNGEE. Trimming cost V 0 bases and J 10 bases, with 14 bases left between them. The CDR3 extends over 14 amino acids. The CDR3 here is CASSVDHSSYEQFF. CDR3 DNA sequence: TGTGCCAGCAGCGTAGATCACAGCTCCTACGAGCAGTTCTTC.

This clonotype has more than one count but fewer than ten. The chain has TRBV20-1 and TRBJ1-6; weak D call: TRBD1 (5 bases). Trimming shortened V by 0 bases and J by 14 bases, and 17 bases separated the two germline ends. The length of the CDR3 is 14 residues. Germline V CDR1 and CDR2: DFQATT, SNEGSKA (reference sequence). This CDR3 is CSARDRRAGGALHF. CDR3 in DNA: TGCAGTGCTAGAGATCGGAGGGCAGGAGGGGCCCTCCACTTT.

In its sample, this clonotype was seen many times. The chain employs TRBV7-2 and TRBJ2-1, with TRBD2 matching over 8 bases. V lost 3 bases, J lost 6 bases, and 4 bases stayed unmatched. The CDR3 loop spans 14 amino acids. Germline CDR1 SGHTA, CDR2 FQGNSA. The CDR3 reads CASSLTGTSNEQFF. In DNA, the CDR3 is TGTGCCAGCAGCTTGACCGGGACTAGCAATGAGCAGTTCTTC.

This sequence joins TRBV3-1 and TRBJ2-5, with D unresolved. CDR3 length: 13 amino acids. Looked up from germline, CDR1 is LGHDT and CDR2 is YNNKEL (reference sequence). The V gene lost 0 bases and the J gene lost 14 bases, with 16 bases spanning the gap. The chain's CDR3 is CASSQESRLGQYF. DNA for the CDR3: TGTGCCAGCAGCCAAGAAAGCCGTCTCGGTCAATACTTC.

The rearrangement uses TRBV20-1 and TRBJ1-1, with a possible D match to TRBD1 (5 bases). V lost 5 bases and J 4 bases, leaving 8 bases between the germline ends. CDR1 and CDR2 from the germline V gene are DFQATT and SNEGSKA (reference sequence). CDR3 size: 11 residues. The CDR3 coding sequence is TGCAGTGCTGTAGGGACCACTGAAGCTTTCTTT. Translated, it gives CSAVGTTEAFF.

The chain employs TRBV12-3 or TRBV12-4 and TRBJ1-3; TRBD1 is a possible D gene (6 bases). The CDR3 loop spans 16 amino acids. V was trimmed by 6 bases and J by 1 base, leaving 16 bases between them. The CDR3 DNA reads TGTGCCAGCAGCCAACAGGGTTCACTATCTGGAAACACCATATATTTT. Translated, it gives CASSQQGSLSGNTIYF.

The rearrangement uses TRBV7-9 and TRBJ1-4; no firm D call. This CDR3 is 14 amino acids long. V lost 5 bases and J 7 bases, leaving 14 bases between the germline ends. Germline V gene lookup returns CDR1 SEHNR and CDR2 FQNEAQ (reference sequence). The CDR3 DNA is TGTGCCAGCAGCCCGAGATCTACGGGTGAAAAACTGTTTTTT. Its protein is CASSPRSTGEKLFF.

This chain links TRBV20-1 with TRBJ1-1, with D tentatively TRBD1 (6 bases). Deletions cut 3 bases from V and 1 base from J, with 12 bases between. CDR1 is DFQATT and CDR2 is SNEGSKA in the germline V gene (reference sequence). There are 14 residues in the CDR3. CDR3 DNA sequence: TGCAGTGCTAGTCCTAGGGGGGGGAACACTGAAGCTTTCTTT. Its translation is CSASPRGGNTEAFF.